This T cell receptor (beta chain) was observed in a study of shared clonotypes between healthy human individuals. Profiled with immunoSEQ multiplex PCR; TCRdb holds only in-frame clones, not every one. The table lists just over 95,000 clones, 67% of them singletons. This clone was counted a few times. The TCR was taken from a man aged 25 to 40 in good health. Source material: memory CD8+ T cells sorted from blood. Subset given: CD45RO+ cells pooled with CCR7-negative TemRA cells.

The CDR3 sequence: CASIRGTYEQYF. The CDR3 DNA follows: TGTGCCAGCATCCGAGGTACCTACGAGCAGTACTTC. V gene TRBV28 combines with J gene TRBJ2-7, with D unclear. Looked up from germline, CDR1 is MDHEN and CDR2 is SYDVKM. The CDR3 sequence is 12 residues long. With 7 bases removed from V and 2 bases from J, the gap between germline ends came to 9 bases.